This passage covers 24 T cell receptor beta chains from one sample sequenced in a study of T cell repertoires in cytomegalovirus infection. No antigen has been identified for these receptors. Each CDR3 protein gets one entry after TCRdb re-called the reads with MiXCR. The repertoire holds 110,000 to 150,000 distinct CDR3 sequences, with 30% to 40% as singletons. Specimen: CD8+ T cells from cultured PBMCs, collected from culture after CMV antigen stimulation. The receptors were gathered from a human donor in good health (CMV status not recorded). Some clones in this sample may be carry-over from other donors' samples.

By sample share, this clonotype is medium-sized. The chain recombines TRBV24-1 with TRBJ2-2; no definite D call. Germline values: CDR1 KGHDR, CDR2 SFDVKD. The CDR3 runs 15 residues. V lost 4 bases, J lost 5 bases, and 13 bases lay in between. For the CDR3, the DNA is TGTGCCACCAGTGACCCCCCGGGTGCTACCGGGGAGCTGTTTTTT. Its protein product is CATSDPPGATGELFF.

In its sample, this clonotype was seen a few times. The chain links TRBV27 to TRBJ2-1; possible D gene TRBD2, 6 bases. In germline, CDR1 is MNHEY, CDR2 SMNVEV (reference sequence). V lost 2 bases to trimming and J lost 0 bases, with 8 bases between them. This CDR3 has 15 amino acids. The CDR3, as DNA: TGTGCCAGCAGTTTAGGGGGGTTCTCCTACAATGAGCAGTTCTTC. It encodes CASSLGGFSYNEQFF.

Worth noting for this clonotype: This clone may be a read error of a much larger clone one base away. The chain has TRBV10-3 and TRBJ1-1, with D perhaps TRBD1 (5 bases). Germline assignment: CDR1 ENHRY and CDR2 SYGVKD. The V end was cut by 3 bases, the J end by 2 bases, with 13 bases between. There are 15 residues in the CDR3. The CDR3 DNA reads TGTGCCATCAGTGATGCCGGGGCAATAAACACTGAAGCTTTCTTT. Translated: CAISDAGAINTEAFF.

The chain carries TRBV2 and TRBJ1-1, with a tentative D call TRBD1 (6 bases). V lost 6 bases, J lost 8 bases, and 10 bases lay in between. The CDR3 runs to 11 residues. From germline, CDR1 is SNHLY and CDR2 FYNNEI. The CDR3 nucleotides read TGTGCCAGCAGGACAGGTTCGGAAGCTTTCTTT. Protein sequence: CASRTGSEAFF.

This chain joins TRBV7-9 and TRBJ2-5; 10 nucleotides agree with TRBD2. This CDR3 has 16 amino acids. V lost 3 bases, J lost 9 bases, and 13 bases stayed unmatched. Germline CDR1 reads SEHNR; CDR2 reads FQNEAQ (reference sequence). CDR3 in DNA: TGTGCCAGCAGCTTTCCCGAGCGGGGGGGCGTGATTTCCCAGTACTTC. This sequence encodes CASSFPERGGVISQYF.

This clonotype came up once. CDR3 bases: TGTGCCAGTAGTATAGATCAGTACAGGGACGGCCTTCGCACAGATACGCAGTATTTT. It is translated as CASSIDQYRDGLRTDTQYF. V gene TRBV19 combines with J gene TRBJ2-3; possible D gene TRBD1, 6 bases. Trimming stripped 0 bases from V and 1 base from J, with 20 bases between. CDR3 length equals 19 residues. The germline V gene encodes CDR1 LNHDA and CDR2 SQIVND (reference sequence).

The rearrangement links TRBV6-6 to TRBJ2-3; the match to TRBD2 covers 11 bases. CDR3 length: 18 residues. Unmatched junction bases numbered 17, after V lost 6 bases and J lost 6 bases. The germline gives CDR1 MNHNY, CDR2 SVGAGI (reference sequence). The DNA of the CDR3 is TGTGCCAGCAGGCCGTCGTGGCTAGCGGGGGGTGTCGCGGATACGCAGTATTTT. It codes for CASRPSWLAGGVADTQYF.

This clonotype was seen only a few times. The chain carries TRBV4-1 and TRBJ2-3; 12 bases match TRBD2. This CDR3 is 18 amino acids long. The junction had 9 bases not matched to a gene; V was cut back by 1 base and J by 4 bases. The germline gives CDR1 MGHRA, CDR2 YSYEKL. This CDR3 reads CASSQAGGLAGIADTQYF. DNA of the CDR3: TGCGCCAGCAGCCAAGCGGGAGGACTAGCGGGGATTGCAGATACGCAGTATTTT.

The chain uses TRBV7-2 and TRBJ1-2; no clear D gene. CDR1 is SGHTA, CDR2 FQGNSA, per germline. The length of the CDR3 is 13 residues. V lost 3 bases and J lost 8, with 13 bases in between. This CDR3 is CASSLGYLAGYTF. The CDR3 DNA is TGTGCCAGCAGCTTGGGCTACCTAGCAGGCTACACCTTC.

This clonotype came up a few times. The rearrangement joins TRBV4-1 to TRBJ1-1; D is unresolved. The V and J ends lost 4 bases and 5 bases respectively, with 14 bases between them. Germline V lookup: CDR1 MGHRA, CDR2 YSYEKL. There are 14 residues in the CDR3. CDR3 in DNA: TGCGCCAGCAGCCGAGGGAGGGATGGAACTGAAGCTTTCTTT. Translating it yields CASSRGRDGTEAFF.

DNA of the CDR3: TGTGCCAGCAGTTACCCAACGGGACATCTTTCGCACACCATATATTTT. It yields the protein CASSYPTGHLSHTIYF. J is TRBJ1-3 and V is TRBV6-6; D might be TRBD1 (6 bases). Germline loops: CDR1 MNHNY, CDR2 SVGAGI (reference sequence). V dropped 2 bases and J dropped 8 bases, with 19 bases sitting between them. This CDR3 spans 16 amino acids.

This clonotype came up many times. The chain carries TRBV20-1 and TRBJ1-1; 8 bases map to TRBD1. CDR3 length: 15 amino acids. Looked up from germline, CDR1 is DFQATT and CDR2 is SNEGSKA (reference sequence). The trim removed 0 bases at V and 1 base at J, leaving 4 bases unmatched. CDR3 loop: CSARDRDRPNTEAFF. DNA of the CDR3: TGCAGTGCTAGAGATCGGGACAGGCCGAACACTGAAGCTTTCTTT.

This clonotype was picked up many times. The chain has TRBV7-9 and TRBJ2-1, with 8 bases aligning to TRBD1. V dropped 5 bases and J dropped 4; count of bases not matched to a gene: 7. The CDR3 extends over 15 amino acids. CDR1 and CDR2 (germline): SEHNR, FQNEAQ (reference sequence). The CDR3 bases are TGTGCCAGCAGCCCGGCTCAGGGGGCGTACAATGAGCAGTTCTTC. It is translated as CASSPAQGAYNEQFF. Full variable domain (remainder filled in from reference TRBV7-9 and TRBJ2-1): DTGVSQNPRHKITKRGQNVTFRCDPISEHNRLYWYRQTLGQGPEFLTYFQNEAQLEKSRLLSDRFSAERPKGSFSTLEIQRTEQGDSAMYLCASSPAQGAYNEQFFGPGTRLTVL.

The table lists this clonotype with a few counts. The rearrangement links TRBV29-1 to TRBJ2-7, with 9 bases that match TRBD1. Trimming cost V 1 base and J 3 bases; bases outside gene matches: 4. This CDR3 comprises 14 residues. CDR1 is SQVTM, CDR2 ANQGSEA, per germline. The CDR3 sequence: CSVEGTGADYEQYF. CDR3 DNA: TGCAGCGTTGAAGGGACAGGGGCCGACTACGAGCAGTACTTC.

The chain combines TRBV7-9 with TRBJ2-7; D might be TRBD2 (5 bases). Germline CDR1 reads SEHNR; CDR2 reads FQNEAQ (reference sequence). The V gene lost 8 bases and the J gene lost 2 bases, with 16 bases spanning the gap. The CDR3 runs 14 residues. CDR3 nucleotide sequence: TGTGCCAGCCACCAAATGGGAGACCCCTACGAGCAGTACTTC. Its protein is CASHQMGDPYEQYF.

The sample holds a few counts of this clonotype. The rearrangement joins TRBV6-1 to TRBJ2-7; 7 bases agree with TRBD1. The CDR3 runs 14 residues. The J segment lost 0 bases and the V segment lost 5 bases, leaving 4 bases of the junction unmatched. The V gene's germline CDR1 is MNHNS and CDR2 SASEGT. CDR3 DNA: TGTGCCAGCAGTTCCCGGACAGGCTCCTACGAGCAGTACTTC. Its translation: CASSSRTGSYEQYF.

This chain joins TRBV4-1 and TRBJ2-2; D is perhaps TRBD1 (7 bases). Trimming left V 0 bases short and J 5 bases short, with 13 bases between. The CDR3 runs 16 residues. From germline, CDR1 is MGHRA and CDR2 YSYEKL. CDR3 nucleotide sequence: TGCGCCAGCAGCCAAGACAGGGCAGGGGGGACCGGGGAGCTGTTTTTT. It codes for CASSQDRAGGTGELFF.

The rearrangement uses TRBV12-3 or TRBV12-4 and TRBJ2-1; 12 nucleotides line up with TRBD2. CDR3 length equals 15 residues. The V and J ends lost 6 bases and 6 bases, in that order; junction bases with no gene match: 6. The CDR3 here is CASSSPGLAGNEQFF. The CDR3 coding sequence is TGTGCCAGCAGCTCCCCGGGACTAGCGGGCAATGAGCAGTTCTTC.

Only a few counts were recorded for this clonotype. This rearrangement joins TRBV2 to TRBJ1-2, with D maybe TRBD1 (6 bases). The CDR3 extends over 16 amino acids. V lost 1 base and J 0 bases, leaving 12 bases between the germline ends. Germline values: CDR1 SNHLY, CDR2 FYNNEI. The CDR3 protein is CASSEEEGDPNYGYTF. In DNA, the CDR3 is TGTGCCAGCAGTGAAGAGGAGGGGGACCCTAACTATGGCTACACCTTC. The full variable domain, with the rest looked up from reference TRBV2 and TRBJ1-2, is EPEVTQTPSHQVTQMGQEVILRCVPISNHLYFYWYRQILGQKVEFLVSFYNNEISEKSEIFDDQFSVERPDGSNFTLKIRSTKLEDSAMYFCASSEEEGDPNYGYTFGSGTRLTVV.

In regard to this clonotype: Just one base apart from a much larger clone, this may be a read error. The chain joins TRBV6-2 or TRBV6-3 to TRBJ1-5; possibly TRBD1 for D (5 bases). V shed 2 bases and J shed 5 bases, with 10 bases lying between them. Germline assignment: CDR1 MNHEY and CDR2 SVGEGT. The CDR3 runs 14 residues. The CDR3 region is CASSYRGDYQPQHF. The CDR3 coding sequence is TGTGCCAGCAGTTACCGGGGCGACTATCAGCCCCAGCATTTT.

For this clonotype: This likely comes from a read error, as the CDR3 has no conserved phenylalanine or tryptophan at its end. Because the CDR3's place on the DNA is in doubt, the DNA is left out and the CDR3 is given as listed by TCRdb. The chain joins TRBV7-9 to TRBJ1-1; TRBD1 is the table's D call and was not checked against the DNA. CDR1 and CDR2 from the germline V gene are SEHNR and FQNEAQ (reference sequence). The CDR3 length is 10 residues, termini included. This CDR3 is CASSTEPRPG.

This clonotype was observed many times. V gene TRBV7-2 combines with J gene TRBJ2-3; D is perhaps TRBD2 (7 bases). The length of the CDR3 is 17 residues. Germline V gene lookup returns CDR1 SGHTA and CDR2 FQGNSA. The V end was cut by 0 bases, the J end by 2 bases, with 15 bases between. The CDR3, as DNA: TGTGCCAGCAGCTTAGCGTGGGGGGGGGCATACACAGATACGCAGTATTTT. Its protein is CASSLAWGGAYTDTQYF. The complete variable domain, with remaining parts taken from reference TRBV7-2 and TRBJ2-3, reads GAGVSQSPSNKVTEKGKDVELRCDPISGHTALYWYRQSLGQGLEFLIYFQGNSAPDKSGLPSDRFSAERTGGSVSTLTIQRTQQEDSAVYLCASSLAWGGAYTDTQYFGPGTRLTVL.

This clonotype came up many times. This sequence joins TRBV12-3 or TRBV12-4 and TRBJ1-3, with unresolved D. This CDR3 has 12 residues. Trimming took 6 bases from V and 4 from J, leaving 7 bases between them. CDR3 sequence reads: CASSPEGNTIYF. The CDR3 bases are TGTGCCAGCAGCCCGGAAGGAAACACCATATATTTT.

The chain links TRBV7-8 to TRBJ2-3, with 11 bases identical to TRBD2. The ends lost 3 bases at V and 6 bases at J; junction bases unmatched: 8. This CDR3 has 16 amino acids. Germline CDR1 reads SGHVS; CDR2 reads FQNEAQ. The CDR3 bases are TGTGCCAGCAGCTTCGGGCTAGCGGGGGGATTGGATACGCAGTATTTT. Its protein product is CASSFGLAGGLDTQYF.